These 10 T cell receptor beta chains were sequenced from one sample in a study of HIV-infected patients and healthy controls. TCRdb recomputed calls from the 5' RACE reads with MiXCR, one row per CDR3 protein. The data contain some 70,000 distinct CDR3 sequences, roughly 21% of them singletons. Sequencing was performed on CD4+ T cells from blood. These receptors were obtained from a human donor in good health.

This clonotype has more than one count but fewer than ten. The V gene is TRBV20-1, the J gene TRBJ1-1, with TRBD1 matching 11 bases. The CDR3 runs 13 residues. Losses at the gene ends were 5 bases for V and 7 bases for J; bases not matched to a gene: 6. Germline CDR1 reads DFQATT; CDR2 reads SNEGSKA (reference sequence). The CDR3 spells CSAPGTGGLEAFF. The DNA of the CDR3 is TGCAGTGCTCCGGGGACAGGGGGACTTGAAGCTTTCTTT.

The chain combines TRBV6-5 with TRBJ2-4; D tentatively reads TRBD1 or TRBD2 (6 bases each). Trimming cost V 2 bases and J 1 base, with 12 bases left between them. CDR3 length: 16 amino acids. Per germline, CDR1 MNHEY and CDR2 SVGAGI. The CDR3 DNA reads TGTGCCAGCAGTTACGGGGGGCCGTGGGCCAAAAACATTCAGTACTTC. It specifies CASSYGGPWAKNIQYF.

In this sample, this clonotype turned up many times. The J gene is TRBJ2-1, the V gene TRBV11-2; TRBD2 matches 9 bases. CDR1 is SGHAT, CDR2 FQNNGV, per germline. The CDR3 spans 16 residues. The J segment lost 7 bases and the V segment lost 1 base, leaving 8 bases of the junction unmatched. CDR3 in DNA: TGTGCCAGCAGCTTAGGGGGGCTAGCGGGATTGAATGAGCAGTTCTTC. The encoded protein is CASSLGGLAGLNEQFF.

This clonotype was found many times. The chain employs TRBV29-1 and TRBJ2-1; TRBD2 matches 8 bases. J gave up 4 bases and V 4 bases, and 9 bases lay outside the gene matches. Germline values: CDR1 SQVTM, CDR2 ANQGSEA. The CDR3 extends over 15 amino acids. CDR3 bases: TGCAGCGTTGCCCGAGGACTAGCCTTTTACAATGAGCAGTTCTTC. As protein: CSVARGLAFYNEQFF.

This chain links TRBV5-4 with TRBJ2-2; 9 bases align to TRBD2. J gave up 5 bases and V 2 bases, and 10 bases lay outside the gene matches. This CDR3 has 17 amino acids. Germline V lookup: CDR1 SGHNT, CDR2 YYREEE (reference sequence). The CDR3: CASSLLGSGSGTGELFF. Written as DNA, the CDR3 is TGTGCCAGCAGCTTATTAGGTAGCGGGAGTGGTACCGGGGAGCTGTTTTTT.

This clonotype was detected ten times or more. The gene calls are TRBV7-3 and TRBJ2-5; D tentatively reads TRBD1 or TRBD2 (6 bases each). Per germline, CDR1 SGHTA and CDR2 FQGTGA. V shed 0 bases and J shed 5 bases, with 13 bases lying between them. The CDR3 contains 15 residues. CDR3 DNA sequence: TGTGCCAGCAGCTTAACAGGGGGGCTCGAGGAGACCCAGTACTTC. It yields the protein CASSLTGGLEETQYF.

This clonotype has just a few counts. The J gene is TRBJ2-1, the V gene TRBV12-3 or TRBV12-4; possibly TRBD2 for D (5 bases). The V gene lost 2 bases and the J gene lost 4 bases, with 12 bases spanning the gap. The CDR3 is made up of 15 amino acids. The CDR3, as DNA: TGTGCCAGCAGTTTATCGGGGAAGATTTACAATGAGCAGTTCTTC. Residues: CASSLSGKIYNEQFF.

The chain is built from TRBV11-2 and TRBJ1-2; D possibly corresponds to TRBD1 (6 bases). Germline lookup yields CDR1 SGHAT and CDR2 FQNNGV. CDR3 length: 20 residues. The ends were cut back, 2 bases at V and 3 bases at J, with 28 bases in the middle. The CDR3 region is CASSLLGAGTTQRGYYGYTF. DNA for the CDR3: TGTGCCAGCAGCTTACTAGGCGCTGGGACAACGCAACGGGGGTACTATGGCTACACCTTC. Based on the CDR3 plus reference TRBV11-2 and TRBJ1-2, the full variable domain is EAGVAQSPRYKIIEKRQSVAFWCNPISGHATLYWYQQILGQGPKLLIQFQNNGVVDDSQLPKDRFSAERLKGVDSTLKIQPAKLEDSAVYLCASSLLGAGTTQRGYYGYTFGSGTRLTVV.

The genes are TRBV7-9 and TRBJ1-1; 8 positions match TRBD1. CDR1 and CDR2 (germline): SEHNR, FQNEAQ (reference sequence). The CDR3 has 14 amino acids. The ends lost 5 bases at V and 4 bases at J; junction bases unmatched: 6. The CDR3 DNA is TGTGCCAGCAGCCGCGGACAGGGTTTCACTGAAGCTTTCTTT. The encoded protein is CASSRGQGFTEAFF.

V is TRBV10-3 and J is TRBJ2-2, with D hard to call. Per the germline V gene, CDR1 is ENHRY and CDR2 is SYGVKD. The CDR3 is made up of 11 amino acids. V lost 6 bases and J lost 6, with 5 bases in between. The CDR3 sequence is CAISGSGELFF. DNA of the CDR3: TGTGCCATCAGCGGGTCCGGGGAGCTGTTTTTT.